This T cell receptor (beta chain) was documented in a study of radiation and T cells in renal cell carcinoma. Whole-study results and caveats: Without pretreatment biopsies, baseline tumor clonotype presence was undetermined.

Noted time point: baseline pretreatment blood. Sample treatment: 15 Gy SBRT to primary tumor, nephrectomy 4 weeks later. Generated by immunoSEQ multiplex PCR, the TCRdb table keeps only in-frame clones and is missing some. The sample has 100,000 to 150,000 clones; around 84% are singletons. This clone came up once. Antigen specificity is unknown. CDR1 and CDR2 from the germline V gene are WNHNN and SYGVQD (reference sequence). The CDR3 length is 15 residues. Trimming stripped 5 bases from V and 3 bases from J, with 13 bases between. The rearrangement joins TRBV10-1 to TRBJ2-2; D gene uncertain. This TCR was sampled from a woman between 55 and 75 years old with renal cell carcinoma. Here the sequenced sample was blood, taken from a patient whose treatment included radiotherapy and nephrectomy. The CDR3 sequence is CASSTRTRHTGELFF. CDR3 in DNA: TGCGCCAGCAGTACAAGGACCCGGCACACCGGGGAGCTGTTTTTT.